The next 2 T cell receptor beta chains were all read from a single sample in a study of cytomegalovirus exposure and HLA in healthy donors. Repertoires were generated with immunoSEQ multiplex PCR, while TCRdb's copy carries only in-frame clones and drops some. The data hold about 220,000 clones, with 80% to 95% observed a single time. The specimen was PBMCs. Every receptor here comes from a woman aged 18-29 years in good health and CMV-seronegative.

This chain uses TRBV6-4 with TRBJ2-1; TRBD2 matches at 7 bases. Trimming removed 4 bases from V and 5 bases from J; junction bases left unmatched: 8. CDR1 is MRHNA and CDR2 is SNTAGT in the germline V gene. This CDR3 region has 15 residues. CDR3 nucleotides: TGTGCCAGCAGTGTCGCTAGCGGAGGAAACAATGAGCAGTTCTTC. This gives the protein CASSVASGGNNEQFF.

The chain links TRBV19 to TRBJ2-2; TRBD1 agrees at 7 bases. Germline CDR1 LNHDA, CDR2 SQIVND (reference sequence). Trimming took 10 bases from V and 4 from J; bases not matched to a gene: 12. The CDR3 spans 15 residues. The CDR3: CATRGQGVATGELFF. Here the CDR3 DNA reads TGTGCCACTCGTGGGCAGGGGGTCGCCACCGGGGAGCTGTTTTTT.